This is a list of T cell receptor beta chains from one sample in a study of T cell responses to AZD1222 COVID-19 vaccine. Sequencing used immunoSEQ multiplex PCR; TCRdb keeps in-frame clones, though not all of them. The sample includes 150,000 to 200,000 clones, 85% to 95% seen only once; the top ten take approximately 1%. This material consisted of peripheral blood, taken on day 0 of AZD1222 vaccination. These receptors all come from an adult in good health. Each CDR3 is given with its conserved first and last residue. Size is omitted from some rows. Given values are once, few, many or a class for expanded clones.

abundance,v_gene,CDR3aa
.,TRBV19,CASSRTLMGTEAFF
once,TRBV7-8,CASSLEDGPNEKLFF
.,TRBV2,CASSGQTEDQPQHF
.,TRBV6-1,CASSEGGIYGYTF
.,TRBV5-1,CASRSVGDLYGYTF
.,TRBV24-1,CATSDLTGRQFF
.,TRBV5-1,CASSLEGGLAVYNEQFF
once,TRBV23-1,CAKGESLTSEAFF
.,TRBV5-1,CASSSTGGTNEKLFF
.,TRBV9,CASSHERGSGELFF
.,TRBV19,CASMDRGGTEAFF
.,TRBV11-2,CASSLVAGVHGYTF
.,TRBV7-2,CASSQLSGGSYEQYF
.,TRBV13,CASSLTLTSPGELFF
.,TRBV19,CASSIVGGLAGSSTDTQYF
.,TRBV4-3,CASSHVGAAQAPQYF
.,TRBV19,CASRNRTGDTGELFF
.,TRBV4-2,CASSRGMGHNEQFF
.,TRBV14,CASSQGFAAHEQYF
.,TRBV14,CASSQARDYEQYF
.,TRBV5-1,CASSFLGLPNQPQHF
.,TRBV24-1,CATSDAAGSSYEQYF
.,TRBV6-5,CASRPGTVYTGELFF
.,TRBV11-2,CASSLGTAISYEQYF
.,TRBV7-9,CASSLAGGVTDGYTF
.,TRBV5-1,CASSLRGIEAYEQYF
.,TRBV5-1,CASSPGQSATNEKLFF
.,TRBV7-2,CASSLVARGAGLSGELFF
.,TRBV5-4,CASTRTSGETDTQYF
.,TRBV5-1,CASSLGTGVTGNTIYF
.,TRBV12-3/TRBV12-4,CASSSDRNGVLFF